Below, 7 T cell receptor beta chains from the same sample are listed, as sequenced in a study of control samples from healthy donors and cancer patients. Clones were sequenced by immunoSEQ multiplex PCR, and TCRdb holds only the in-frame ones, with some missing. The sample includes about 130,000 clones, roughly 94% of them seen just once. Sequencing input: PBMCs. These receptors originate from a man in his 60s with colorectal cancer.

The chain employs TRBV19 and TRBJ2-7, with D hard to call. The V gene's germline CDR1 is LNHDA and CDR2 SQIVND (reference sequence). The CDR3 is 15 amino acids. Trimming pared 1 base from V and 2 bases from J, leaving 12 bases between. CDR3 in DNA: TGTGCCAGTAGTATAGTATATAGACGGACCTACGAGCAGTACTTC. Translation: CASSIVYRRTYEQYF.

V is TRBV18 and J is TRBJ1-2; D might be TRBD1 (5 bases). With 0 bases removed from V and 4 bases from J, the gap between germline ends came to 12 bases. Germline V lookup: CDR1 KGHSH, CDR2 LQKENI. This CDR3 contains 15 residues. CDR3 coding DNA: TGTGCCAGCTCACCACCGGGAGGGACGGGCTATGGCTACACCTTC. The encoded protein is CASSPPGGTGYGYTF. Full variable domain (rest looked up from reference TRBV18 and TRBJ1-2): NAGVMQNPRHLVRRRGQEARLRCSPMKGHSHVYWYRQLPEEGLKFMVYLQKENIIDESGMPKERFSAEFPKEGPSILRIQQVVRGDSAAYFCASSPPGGTGYGYTFGSGTRLTVV.

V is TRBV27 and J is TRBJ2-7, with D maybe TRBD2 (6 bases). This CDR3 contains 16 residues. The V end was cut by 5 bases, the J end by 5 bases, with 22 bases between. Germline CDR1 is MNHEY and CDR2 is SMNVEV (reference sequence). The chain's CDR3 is CASSPGLRGRSDEQYF. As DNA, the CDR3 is TGTGCCAGCAGTCCGGGACTTAGAGGTCGATCTGACGAGCAGTACTTC.

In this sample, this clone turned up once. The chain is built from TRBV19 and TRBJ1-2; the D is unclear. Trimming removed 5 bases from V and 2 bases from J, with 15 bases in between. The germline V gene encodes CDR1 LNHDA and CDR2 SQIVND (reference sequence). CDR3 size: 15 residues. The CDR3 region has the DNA TGTGCCAGTAGTCCTTTCTTGGGAGAAAACTATGGCTACACCTTC. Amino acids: CASSPFLGENYGYTF. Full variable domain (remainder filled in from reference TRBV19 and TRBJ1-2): DGGITQSPKYLFRKEGQNVTLSCEQNLNHDAMYWYRQDPGQGLRLIYYSQIVNDFQKGDIAEGYSVSREKKESFPLTVTSAQKNPTAFYLCASSPFLGENYGYTFGSGTRLTVV.

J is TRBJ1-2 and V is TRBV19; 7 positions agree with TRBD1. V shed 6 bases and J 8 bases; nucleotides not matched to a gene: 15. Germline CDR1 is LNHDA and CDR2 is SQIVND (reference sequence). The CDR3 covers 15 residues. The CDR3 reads CASSARGGQNSGYTF. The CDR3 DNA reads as TGTGCCAGTAGCGCTAGGGGGGGACAGAACTCCGGCTACACCTTC.

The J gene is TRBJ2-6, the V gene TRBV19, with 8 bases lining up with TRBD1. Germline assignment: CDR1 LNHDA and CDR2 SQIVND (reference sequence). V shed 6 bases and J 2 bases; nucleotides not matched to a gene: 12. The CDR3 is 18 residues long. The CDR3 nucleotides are TGTGCCAGTAGGGTCGGAGGACAGGGTTCCGCTGGGGCCAACGTCCTGACTTTC. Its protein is CASRVGGQGSAGANVLTF.

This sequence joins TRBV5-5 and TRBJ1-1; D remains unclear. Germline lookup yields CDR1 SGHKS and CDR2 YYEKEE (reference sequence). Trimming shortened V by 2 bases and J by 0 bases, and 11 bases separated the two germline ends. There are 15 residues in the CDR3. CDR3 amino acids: CASSLGWGLNTEAFF. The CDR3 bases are TGTGCCAGCAGCTTAGGGTGGGGTCTGAACACTGAAGCTTTCTTT.